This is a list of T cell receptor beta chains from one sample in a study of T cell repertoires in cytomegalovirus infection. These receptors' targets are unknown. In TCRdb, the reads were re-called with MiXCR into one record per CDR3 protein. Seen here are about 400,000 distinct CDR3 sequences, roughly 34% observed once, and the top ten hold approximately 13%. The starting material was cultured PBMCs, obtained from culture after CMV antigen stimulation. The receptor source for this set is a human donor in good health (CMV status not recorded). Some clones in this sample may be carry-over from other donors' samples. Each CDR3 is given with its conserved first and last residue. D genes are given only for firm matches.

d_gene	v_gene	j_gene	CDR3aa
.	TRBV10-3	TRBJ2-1	CAISESRTGANNEQFF
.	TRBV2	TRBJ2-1	CASSRAKSSYNEQFF
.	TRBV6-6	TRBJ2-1	CASTMAGGLDNEQFF
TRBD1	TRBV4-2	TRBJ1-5	CASSQVQGAVQPQHF
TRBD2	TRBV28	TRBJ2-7	CASSLGSGSEDEQYF
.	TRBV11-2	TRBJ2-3	CASSPWSGSTDTQYF
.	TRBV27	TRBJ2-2	CASSFHRPTRNTGELFF
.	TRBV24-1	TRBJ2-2	CATSDHSPTGELFF
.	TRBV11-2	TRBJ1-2	CASRPYLTDLNYGYTF
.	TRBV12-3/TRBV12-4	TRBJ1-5	CASSYGRGGSNQPQHF
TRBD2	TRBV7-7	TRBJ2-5	CASSLVLGGEETQYF
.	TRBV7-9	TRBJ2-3	CASPQGADTQYF
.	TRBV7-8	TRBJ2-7	CASSLAIGGEQYF
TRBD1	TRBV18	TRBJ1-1	CASSPLQGARDTEAFF
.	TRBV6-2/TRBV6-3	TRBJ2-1	CASSREGVISYNEQFF
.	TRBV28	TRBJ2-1	CASRGGNEQFF
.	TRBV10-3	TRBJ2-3	CAISGKGMDTQYF
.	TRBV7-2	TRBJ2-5	CASSLEVARVKETQYF
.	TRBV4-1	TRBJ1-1	CASSSRGTTEAFF
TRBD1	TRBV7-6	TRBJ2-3	CASSPRQGLADTQYF
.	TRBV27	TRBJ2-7	CASSSGITFEQYF
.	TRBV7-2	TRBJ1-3	CASSPGRVGGNTIYF
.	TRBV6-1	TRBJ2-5	CASSPIRQETQYF
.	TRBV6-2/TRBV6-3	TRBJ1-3	CASNSGNTIYF
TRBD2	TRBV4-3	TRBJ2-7	CASSQSSGSGYEQYF
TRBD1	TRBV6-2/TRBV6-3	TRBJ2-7	CASREVGTGVSYEQYF
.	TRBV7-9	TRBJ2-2	CASSFTGNEELFF
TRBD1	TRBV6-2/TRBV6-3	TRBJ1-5	CASRDRGFQPQHF
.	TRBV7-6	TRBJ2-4	CASSRRVGGLGDIQYF
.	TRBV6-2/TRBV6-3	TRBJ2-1	CASRTISELGNEQFF
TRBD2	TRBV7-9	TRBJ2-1	CASSSPSGRAEGNEQFF
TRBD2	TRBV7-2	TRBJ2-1	CASSARTSGRFNEQFF
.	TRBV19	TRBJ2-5	CASSSYLQETQYF
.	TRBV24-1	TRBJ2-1	CATSDPINNEQFF
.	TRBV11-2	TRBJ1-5	CASSHGEEGAQHF
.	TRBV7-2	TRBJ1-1	CASSLIGWNTEAFF
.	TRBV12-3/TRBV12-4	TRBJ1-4	CASSKRAINEKLFF
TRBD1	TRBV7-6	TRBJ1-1	CASSLGRTGDTEAFF
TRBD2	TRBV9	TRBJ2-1	CASSAGLAGVDEQFF